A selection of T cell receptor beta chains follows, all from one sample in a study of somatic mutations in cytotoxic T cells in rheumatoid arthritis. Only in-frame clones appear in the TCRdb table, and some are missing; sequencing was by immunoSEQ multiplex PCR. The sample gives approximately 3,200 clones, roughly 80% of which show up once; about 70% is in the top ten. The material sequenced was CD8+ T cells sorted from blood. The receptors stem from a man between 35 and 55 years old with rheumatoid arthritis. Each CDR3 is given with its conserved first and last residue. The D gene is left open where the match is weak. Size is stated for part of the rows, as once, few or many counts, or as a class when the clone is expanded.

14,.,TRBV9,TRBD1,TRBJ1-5,CASSVGTGDQPQHF,TGTGCCAGCAGCGTAGGGACAGGGGATCAGCCCCAGCATTTT
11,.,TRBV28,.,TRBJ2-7,CASRGRQVHLF,TGTGCCAGCAGGGGGAGACAGGTTCACCTCTTC
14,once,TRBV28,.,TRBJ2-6,CASSFPSGANVLTF,TGTGCCAGCAGTTTCCCGTCTGGGGCCAACGTCCTGACTTTC
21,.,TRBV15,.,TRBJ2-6,CATSPTRYRASRRSGANVLTF,TGTGCCACCAGCCCTACCCGCTACAGGGCTAGCAGACGCTCTGGGGCCAACGTCCTGACTTTC
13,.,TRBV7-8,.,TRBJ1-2,CASSLQGSYGYTF,TGTGCCAGCAGCCTGCAGGGTAGCTATGGCTACACCTTC
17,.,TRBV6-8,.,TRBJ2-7,CASSTKIREPYSYEQYF,TGTGCCAGCAGCACTAAGATCAGGGAACCCTACTCCTACGAGCAGTACTTC
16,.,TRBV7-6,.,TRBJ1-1,CASSSHRGTLNTEAFF,TGTGCCAGCAGCTCCCATAGGGGGACATTGAACACTGAAGCTTTCTTT
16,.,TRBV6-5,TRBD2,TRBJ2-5,CASSYVREVPPETQYF,TGTGCCAGCAGTTACGTGCGGGAGGTCCCCCCAGAGACCCAGTACTTC
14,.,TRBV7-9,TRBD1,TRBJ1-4,CASRPGQGYEKLFF,TGTGCCAGCAGGCCGGGACAGGGCTATGAAAAACTGTTTTTT
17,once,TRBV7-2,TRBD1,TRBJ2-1,CASSLAHTGGLFGEQFF,TGTGCCAGCAGCTTAGCGCATACAGGGGGGCTTTTCGGTGAGCAGTTCTTC
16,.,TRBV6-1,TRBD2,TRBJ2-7,CASSEVGQRERYEQYF,TGTGCCAGCAGTGAAGTAGGTCAGCGGGAGCGCTACGAGCAGTACTTC
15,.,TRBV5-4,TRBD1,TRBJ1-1,CASSLAIQGARAAFF,TGTGCCAGCAGCTTGGCCATACAGGGGGCTCGGGCAGCTTTCTTT
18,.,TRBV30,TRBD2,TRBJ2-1,CAWTHDPLAGAAHNEQFF,TGTGCCTGGACCCACGACCCCCTAGCGGGAGCGGCACACAATGAGCAGTTCTTC
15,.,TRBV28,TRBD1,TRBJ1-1,CASSPWDSMNTEAFF,TGTGCCAGCAGTCCCTGGGACAGCATGAACACTGAAGCTTTCTTT
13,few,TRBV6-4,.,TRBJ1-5,CASSESSNQPQHF,TGTGCCAGCAGTGAGTCGAGTAATCAGCCCCAGCATTTT
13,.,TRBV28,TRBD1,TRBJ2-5,CASRGTGEETQYF,TGTGCCAGCAGGGGCACAGGGGAAGAGACCCAGTACTTC
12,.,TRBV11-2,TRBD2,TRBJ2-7,CASSFGGRGQYF,TGTGCCAGCAGCTTTGGAGGGAGGGGGCAGTACTTC
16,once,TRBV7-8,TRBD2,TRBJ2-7,CASSPGTSSSVYEQYF,TGTGCCAGCAGCCCAGGGACTAGTTCCTCTGTATACGAGCAGTACTTC
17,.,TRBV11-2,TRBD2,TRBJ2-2,CASSLTSAGGDTGELFF,TGTGCCAGCAGCTTAACCTCAGCGGGAGGGGACACCGGGGAGCTGTTTTTT
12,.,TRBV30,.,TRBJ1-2,CASTLGRGEGTF,TGTGCCTCAACCCTAGGACGGGGAGAGGGAACCTTC
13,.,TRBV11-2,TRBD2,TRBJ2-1,CASRGSGNGEQFF,TGTGCCAGCAGGGGTAGCGGGAATGGTGAGCAGTTCTTC
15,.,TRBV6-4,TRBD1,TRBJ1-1,CASQGQGDSSTEAFF,TGTGCCAGCCAGGGACAGGGAGATAGTAGCACTGAAGCTTTCTTT
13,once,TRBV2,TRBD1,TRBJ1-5,CASTDRGGQPQHF,TGTGCCAGCACAGACAGGGGTGGTCAGCCCCAGCATTTT
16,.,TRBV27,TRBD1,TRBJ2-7,CASSPGTGGTGYEQYF,TGTGCCAGCAGTCCCGGGACAGGGGGCACGGGCTACGAGCAGTACTTC
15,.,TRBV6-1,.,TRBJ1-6,CASSLEGGNNSPLHF,TGTGCCAGCAGCTTGGAAGGCGGGAATAATTCACCCCTCCACTTT
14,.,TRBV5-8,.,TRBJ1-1,CASSLPARNTEAFF,TGTGCCAGCAGCTTGCCCGCCAGGAACACTGAAGCTTTCTTT
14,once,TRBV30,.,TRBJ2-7,CAWSVGVGSYEQYF,TGTGCCTGGAGTGTAGGGGTAGGTTCCTACGAGCAGTACTTC
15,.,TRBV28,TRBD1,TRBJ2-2,CASRSGQGDTGELFF,TGTGCCAGCAGATCCGGACAGGGGGACACCGGGGAGCTGTTTTTT
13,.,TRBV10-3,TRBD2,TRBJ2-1,CAIGGLGDNEQFF,TGTGCCATCGGGGGACTAGGGGACAATGAGCAGTTCTTC
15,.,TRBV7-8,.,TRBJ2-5,CASRMERTYQETQYF,TGTGCCAGCAGGATGGAGCGGACTTACCAAGAGACCCAGTACTTC
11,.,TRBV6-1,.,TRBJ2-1,CASSAQGGQFF,TGTGCCAGCAGTGCACAAGGGGGGCAGTTCTTC
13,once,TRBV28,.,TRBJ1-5,CASSLIGSQPQHF,TGTGCCAGCAGTTTAATAGGGAGTCAGCCCCAGCATTTT
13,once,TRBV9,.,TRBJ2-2,CASTGGKSGELFF,TGTGCCAGCACCGGAGGGAAGAGCGGGGAGCTGTTTTTT
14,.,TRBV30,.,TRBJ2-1,CAWAGTRDPNEQFF,TGTGCCTGGGCCGGGACAAGAGACCCGAATGAGCAGTTCTTC
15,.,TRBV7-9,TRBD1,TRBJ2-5,CASSNRDRGMETQYF,TGTGCCAGCAGCAACCGGGACAGGGGGATGGAGACCCAGTACTTC
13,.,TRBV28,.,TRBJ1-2,CASSLSTYYGYTF,TGTGCCAGCAGTTTGAGTACCTACTATGGCTACACCTTC